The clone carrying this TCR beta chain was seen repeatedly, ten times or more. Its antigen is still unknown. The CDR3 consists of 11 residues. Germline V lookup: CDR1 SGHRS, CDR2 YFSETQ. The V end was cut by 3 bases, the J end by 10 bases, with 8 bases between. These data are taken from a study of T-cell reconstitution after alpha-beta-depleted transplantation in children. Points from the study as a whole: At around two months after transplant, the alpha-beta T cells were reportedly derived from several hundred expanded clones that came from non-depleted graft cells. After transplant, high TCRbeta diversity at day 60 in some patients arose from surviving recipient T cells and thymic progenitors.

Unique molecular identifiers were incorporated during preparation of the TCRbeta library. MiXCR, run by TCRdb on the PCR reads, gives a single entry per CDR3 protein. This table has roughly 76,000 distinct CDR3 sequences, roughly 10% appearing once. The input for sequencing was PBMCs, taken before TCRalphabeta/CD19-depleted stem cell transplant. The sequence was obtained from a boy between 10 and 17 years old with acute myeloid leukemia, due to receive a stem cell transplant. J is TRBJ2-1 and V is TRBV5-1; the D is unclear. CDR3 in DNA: TGCGCCAGCAGCTCTACGGGCGAGCAGTTCTTC. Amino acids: CASSSTGEQFF. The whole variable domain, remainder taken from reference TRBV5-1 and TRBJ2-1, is KAGVTQTPRYLIKTRGQQVTLSCSPISGHRSVSWYQQTPGQGLQFLFEYFSETQRNKGNFPGRFSGRQFSNSRSEMNVSTLELGDSALYLCASSSTGEQFFGPGTRLTVL.